Detailed here is one T cell receptor beta chain. This clonotype occurred a few times. The specificity of this receptor is unknown. No base-level quality is on record; no much larger clone is a single base apart. PBMCs were isolated by Ficoll-Paque density gradient centrifugation. The CDR3 contains 13 residues, cysteine and phenylalanine counted. Only CDR3 DNA remains: 39 bases, in frame from the first base. V gives up 3 bases and J gives up 4 bases, and the segment between their germline ends measures 7 bases. Sequencing instrument: Illumina NovaSeq 6000. TCRalpha and TCRbeta cDNA libraries were constructed by 5'RACE with constant-segment primers, with sample barcodes and unique molecular identifiers being introduced. RNA was extracted from every sample with Trizol reagent. Amplification of the libraries took two PCR steps, and the second step added a second sample barcode plus Illumina TruSeq adapters. Libraries were sequenced on an Illumina NovaSeq with 2 x 150 bp paired-end reads. The paper's data handling went like this. The reads were demultiplexed and collapsed into UMI-guided consensus sequences using migec v1.2.7. Using mixcr v2.1.11, UMI consensuses were aligned to TRA and TRB V and J templates and then assembled into clonotypes. A clonotype was counted as expanded or contracted only when both edgeR and NoisET called the clonotype significant, with the noise models trained on biological replicates. For edgeR calls, the cutoffs were a false discovery rate-adjusted p below 0.01 and a log2 fold-change threshold of 1. As an exploratory analysis of dynamics, max-normalized trajectories of the 1000 most abundant clonotypes were examined by PCA with hierarchical clustering. Separately sequenced CD4+ and CD8+ repertoires were used to assign the CD4 or CD8 phenotype of responding clones. Using fastp trimming at Q25 and MiXCR clonotype assembly, TCRdb reanalyzed the public sequencing data and kept in-frame beta chains. Rows are unified per CDR3 protein, each entry keeping the most common DNA and genes. V and J calls and clone size were set by TCRdb, not the authors. For this sample the table gives about half a million distinct CDR3 sequences, of which around a sixth were detected only once. 9% to 15% of the sample is held by the ten biggest clonotypes.

The sample belongs to a study of T-cell memory formation after mild COVID-19 (dated by TCRdb to the early 2020s). The study in broad terms: Most TCR sequence clusters were specific to one of the two donors. Two young, previously healthy adult volunteers, one female and one male, were included in the cohort. In a couple of donors, T-cell clones that expanded and contracted after mild COVID-19 were followed by sequencing TCRalpha and TCRbeta repertoires longitudinally.

Broader findings and caveats from the paper: The second-wave clones that peaked on day 37 were not confirmed to be SARS-CoV-2 specific. Contracting CD4+ clones were located mainly in the CM and EM memory subsets, whereas CD8+ clones were found to be enriched in EMRA. From day 15 to 85, contracting clones showed balanced CD4/CD8 phenotypes, whereas a second wave of clones that expanded from day 15 to 37 leaned towards CD4+. Some responding clones were found in pre-infection memory, which suggests that pre-existing cross-reactive memory T cells took part in the SARS-CoV-2 response. Only two mild cases were covered in the study, and larger cohorts including severe cases with pre-infection samples were considered necessary.

The clonotype comes from an adult woman who had mild COVID-19 (a few samples of this study predate the infection). The sample titles of this study are shuffled in the database, so cell type and time point are left out; the donor was told from shared clones. The specimen sequenced was PBMCs or a T cell subset sorted from them (not recorded which). The rearranged segments are TRBV12-3 or TRBV12-4 and TRBJ1-5; confidence is insufficient to name the D gene. The DNA sequence follows: TGTGCCAGCAGTTTGGATCTAAATCAGCCCCAGCATTTT. Translation gives CASSLDLNQPQHF.